The sequence of this TCR beta chain was determined in a study of blood T cell repertoires in COVID-19. For the study at large: From the United States, Italy and Spain came samples of acute and convalescent COVID-19. In each case, the material was cDNA or gDNA derived from T cells, B-cell-depleted T cells, or PBMCs.

Under the authors' procedure: Using reference gene primer amplification, nucleated cell counts were estimated. This table comes from immunoSEQ multiplex PCR, and its TCRdb copy is limited to in-frame clones, with some not included. The D gene and trimming were derived from the DNA, and the V and J assignments and clone size from that table. The table has some 90,000 clones, roughly 90% seen once. Seattle enrolled patients during active infection and tracked them longitudinally. CDR3 length equals 15 residues. The J segment lost 6 bases and the V segment lost 3 bases, leaving 8 bases of the junction unmatched. Germline V gene lookup returns CDR1 SGDLS and CDR2 YYNGEE.

The TCR originated in a man over 45 with COVID-19, enrolled during active disease. Sequencing was done on a sample of peripheral blood. The gene calls are TRBV9 and TRBJ2-1; 8 bases map to TRBD1. Here the CDR3 reads CASSGTQGVGNEQFF. CDR3 DNA sequence: TGTGCCAGCAGCGGAACACAGGGGGTGGGCAATGAGCAGTTCTTC.